These 23 T cell receptor beta chains share one sample of origin, sequenced in a study of CD8 T cells in ankylosing spondylitis. Study-level findings and limits: It appeared that ankylosing spondylitis blood was characterized by a TCR beta motif of under ten highly homologous variants.

No antigen has been assigned to these receptors. MiXCR was run by TCRdb on the 5' RACE reads, yielding one entry per CDR3 protein. Among around 770,000 distinct CDR3 sequences listed, under 20% were seen once. Sample: blood, either unsorted or a sorted T cell fraction (not recorded which). Source of these receptors: a male donor with ankylosing spondylitis.

This rearrangement joins TRBV7-9 to TRBJ2-2; a possible D gene is TRBD2 (6 bases). The CDR3 sequence is 15 residues long. CDR1 and CDR2 (germline): SEHNR, FQNEAQ (reference sequence). Trimming pared 5 bases from V and 6 bases from J, leaving 16 bases between. CDR3 DNA sequence: TGTGCCAGCAGCCGGGAGATGGGGTCCGCCGGGGAGCTGTTTTTT. Its protein is CASSREMGSAGELFF.

This clonotype has a handful of counts. The chain carries TRBV20-1 and TRBJ1-2, with 10 bases lining up with TRBD1. The CDR3 spans 14 residues. The germline V gene has CDR1 DFQATT and CDR2 SNEGSKA (reference sequence). V lost 1 base and J lost 6; bases outside the gene matches: 5. For the CDR3, the DNA is TGCAGTGCTAGAGTTGGGACAGGGGAGCATGGCTACACCTTC. Its protein is CSARVGTGEHGYTF.

This sequence joins TRBV5-1 and TRBJ2-6, with D uncertain. There are 14 residues in the CDR3. V gave up 6 bases and J gave up 5 bases, with 12 bases separating them. From germline, CDR1 is SGHRS and CDR2 YFSETQ. CDR3 nucleotide sequence: TGCGCCAGCAACTATTACCCTCGGGCCAACGTCCTGACTTTC. Protein product: CASNYYPRANVLTF.

The rearrangement uses TRBV20-1 and TRBJ2-3; TRBD2 might be the D (6 bases). The CDR3 runs to 14 residues. CDR1 and CDR2 from the germline V gene are DFQATT and SNEGSKA (reference sequence). Trimming took off 1 base at V and 0 bases at J, with 8 bases between the two ends. The chain's CDR3 is CSARGDFSTDTQYF. CDR3 in DNA: TGCAGTGCTAGAGGGGACTTTAGCACAGATACGCAGTATTTT.

The chain links TRBV6-1 to TRBJ2-1; 11 bases are shared with TRBD2. Germline V lookup: CDR1 MNHNS, CDR2 SASEGT. The CDR3 totals 15 residues. V was pared by 6 bases and J by 6 bases, with 7 bases of the junction left unmatched. As DNA, the CDR3 is TGTGCCAGCAGCTTTAGCGGGGGGGCTGCCAATGAGCAGTTCTTC. This translates into CASSFSGGAANEQFF.

The rearrangement uses TRBV20-1 and TRBJ2-7; perhaps TRBD2 as D (6 bases). This CDR3 is 15 amino acids long. From germline, CDR1 is DFQATT and CDR2 SNEGSKA (reference sequence). The V gene lost 0 bases and the J gene lost 3 bases, with 15 bases spanning the gap. Here the CDR3 reads CSARDLASAIYEQYF. CDR3 nucleotides: TGCAGTGCTAGAGATCTGGCTAGCGCAATCTACGAGCAGTACTTC.

This clonotype was picked up a small number of times. The rearrangement uses TRBV11-3 and TRBJ1-5; tentatively, D is TRBD1 (5 bases). Trimming shortened V by 1 base and J by 6 bases, and 13 bases separated the two germline ends. This CDR3 has 15 amino acids. CDR1 is SGHNT and CDR2 is YENEEA in the germline V gene. The chain's CDR3 is CASSLGARAAQPQHF. In nucleotides, the CDR3 is TGTGCCAGCAGCTTAGGCGCCAGGGCCGCTCAGCCCCAGCATTTT.

This chain uses TRBV12-3 or TRBV12-4 with TRBJ1-1, with 7 nucleotides matching TRBD1. CDR3 length equals 14 residues. V lost 5 bases, J lost 4 bases, and 7 bases stayed unmatched. This chain's CDR3 is CASSERQGLTEAFF. The CDR3 coding sequence is TGTGCCAGCAGTGAAAGACAGGGCCTCACTGAAGCTTTCTTT.

The rearrangement links TRBV7-8 to TRBJ2-3; D possibly corresponds to TRBD2 (6 bases). Per germline, CDR1 SGHVS and CDR2 FQNEAQ. CDR3 size: 13 residues. V was clipped by 10 bases and J by 2 bases, with 13 bases between them. CDR3 amino acids: CATGGDDTDTQYF. The CDR3 region has the DNA TGTGCCACCGGCGGGGACGACACAGATACGCAGTATTTT.

A few counts support this clonotype. The V call is TRBV29-1, the J call TRBJ1-2; TRBD1 matches 8 bases. Losses at the gene ends were 4 bases for V and 2 bases for J; bases not matched to a gene: 3. Germline assignment: CDR1 SQVTM and CDR2 ANQGSEA. The CDR3 is 13 amino acids. The DNA of the CDR3 is TGCAGCGTTGGTACAGGGGGGAACTATGGCTACACCTTC. The encoded protein is CSVGTGGNYGYTF.

This chain uses TRBV6-5 with TRBJ1-2; TRBD1 agrees at 8 bases. This CDR3 is 16 amino acids long. Germline V lookup: CDR1 MNHEY, CDR2 SVGAGI. V lost 4 bases to trimming and J lost 7 bases; unmatched junction nucleotides: 14. CDR3 in DNA: TGTGCCAGCAGTTCCCGGGAGGCAGGGGGCGTCCGTGGCTACACCTTC. Translating it yields CASSSREAGGVRGYTF.

This rearrangement joins TRBV30 to TRBJ1-3; D not certain. The ends were cut back, 1 base at V and 3 bases at J, with 7 bases in the middle. Germline assignment: CDR1 GTSNPN and CDR2 SVGIG (reference sequence). This CDR3 is built from 13 residues. As DNA, the CDR3 is TGTGCCTGGAGTGAGGGTTATGGAAACACCATATATTTT. Translated, it gives CAWSEGYGNTIYF.

This clonotype was counted between two and nine times. This chain connects TRBV18 to TRBJ1-2; the D gene is possibly TRBD1 (5 bases). The CDR3 consists of 15 residues. From germline, CDR1 is KGHSH and CDR2 LQKENI. The V end lost 6 bases, the J end lost 4 bases, and 18 bases lay between the germline ends. This CDR3 reads CASSTTERDPYGYTF. The CDR3 DNA is TGTGCCAGCTCCACAACTGAAAGGGACCCCTATGGCTACACCTTC.

The sample holds one count of this clonotype. This rearrangement joins TRBV27 to TRBJ2-5; D is unclear. V gave up 6 bases and J gave up 2 bases, with 13 bases separating them. The CDR3 sequence is 14 residues long. Germline V lookup: CDR1 MNHEY, CDR2 SMNVEV (reference sequence). The CDR3: CASRQAGIQETQYF. CDR3 coding DNA: TGTGCCAGCAGGCAGGCTGGAATACAAGAGACCCAGTACTTC.

This clonotype was recorded a few times. The rearrangement joins TRBV5-1 to TRBJ1-1, with a weak D call TRBD1 (5 bases). Germline V gives CDR1 SGHRS, CDR2 YFSETQ. V gave up 0 bases and J gave up 6 bases, with 12 bases separating them. CDR3 length: 14 amino acids. The CDR3 region is CASSLETGRAEAFF. CDR3 coding DNA: TGCGCCAGCAGCTTGGAAACAGGTCGAGCTGAAGCTTTCTTT.

This clonotype has a handful of counts. The chain uses TRBV28 and TRBJ2-7; possibly TRBD1 for D (6 bases). The germline V gene has CDR1 MDHEN and CDR2 SYDVKM. Trimming removed 2 bases from V and 0 bases from J, with 11 bases in between. CDR3 length: 15 amino acids. This CDR3 reads CASSLPSDSSYEQYF. The CDR3 DNA reads TGTGCCAGCAGTTTACCCTCGGACAGCTCCTACGAGCAGTACTTC.

The V call is TRBV20-1, the J call TRBJ2-7; D remains ambiguous. V shed 1 base and J shed 0 bases, with 19 bases lying between them. The CDR3 sequence is 17 residues long. Germline CDR1 is DFQATT and CDR2 is SNEGSKA (reference sequence). CDR3 sequence: CSARATTGDAFSYEQYF. CDR3 coding DNA: TGCAGTGCTAGAGCAACCACTGGAGACGCCTTCTCCTACGAGCAGTACTTC.

The J gene is TRBJ1-1, the V gene TRBV4-2; TRBD1 matches 8 bases. V shed 0 bases and J 4 bases; nucleotides not matched to a gene: 4. Germline V gives CDR1 LGHNA, CDR2 YNFKEQ. The CDR3 is 15 amino acids. The CDR3 here is CASSQEVGTGTEAFF. For the CDR3, the DNA is TGTGCCAGCAGCCAAGAGGTAGGGACAGGCACTGAAGCTTTCTTT.

CDR3 protein: CASSKGLAQFF. CDR3 sequence (DNA): TGTGCCAGCAGCAAGGGACTAGCTCAGTTCTTC. This rearrangement joins TRBV3-1 to TRBJ2-1, with TRBD2 matching 9 bases. The V segment lost 5 bases and the J segment 13 bases; nucleotides outside the gene matches: 3. CDR1 LGHDT and CDR2 YNNKEL come from the germline V gene (reference sequence). This CDR3 contains 11 residues.

This chain links TRBV9 with TRBJ2-2; D unclear. The V gene's germline CDR1 is SGDLS and CDR2 YYNGEE. There are 16 residues in the CDR3. Trimming cost V 1 base and J 2 bases, with 12 bases left between them. The CDR3 here is CASSVSLHHNTGELFF. For the CDR3, the DNA is TGTGCCAGCAGCGTAAGCCTCCATCATAACACCGGGGAGCTGTTTTTT.

The chain carries TRBV11-3 and TRBJ1-1, with no clear D. Trimming shortened V by 3 bases and J by 6 bases, and 8 bases separated the two germline ends. CDR3 length: 12 amino acids. The germline V gene encodes CDR1 SGHNT and CDR2 YENEEA. CDR3: CASSFVPSEAFF. The DNA of the CDR3 is TGTGCCAGCAGCTTTGTTCCCTCTGAAGCTTTCTTT. The entire variable domain, with the rest obtained from reference TRBV11-3 and TRBJ1-1, is as follows: EAGVVQSPRYKIIEKKQPVAFWCNPISGHNTLYWYLQNLGQGPELLIRYENEEAVDDSQLPKDRFSAERLKGVDSTLKIQPAELGDSAVYLCASSFVPSEAFFGQGTRLTVV.

The CDR3 here is CASNVGQGFSEAFF. The CDR3 nucleotides read TGTGCCAGCAACGTCGGACAGGGTTTTAGTGAAGCTTTCTTT. V usage is TRBV12-3 or TRBV12-4 and J usage is TRBJ1-1, with 8 bases aligning to TRBD1. The V gene end was trimmed by 7 bases and the J gene end by 7 bases; junction bases not matched to a gene: 11. CDR3 length: 14 residues.

In its sample, this clonotype was seen a few times. CDR3: CASSLEAGDLLMQYF. The CDR3 DNA follows: TGTGCCAGCAGCTTAGAAGCGGGAGACCTTTTGATGCAGTACTTC. V gene TRBV7-9 combines with J gene TRBJ2-7; 8 bases are a match to TRBD2. Germline CDR1 SEHNR, CDR2 FQNEAQ (reference sequence). The J segment lost 9 bases and the V segment lost 1 base, leaving 11 bases of the junction unmatched. The CDR3 has 15 amino acids.